A selection of T cell receptor beta chains follows, all from one sample in a study of blood T cell repertoires in COVID-19. The data were produced by immunoSEQ multiplex PCR, yet TCRdb's version contains in-frame clones alone and is incomplete. The sample lists roughly 250,000 clones; 88% were seen once. Sequencing was performed on peripheral blood. All receptors come from a woman in her 40s who had recovered from COVID-19. The CDR3 runs from the conserved cysteine through the conserved F or W. D genes are given only for firm matches. Size is stated for part of the rows, as once, few or many counts, or as a class when the clone is expanded.

v_call	d_call	j_call	clone_size	cdr3_aa	cdr3_nt
TRBV27	.	TRBJ1-4	.	CASTHGNPFSGELFF	TGTGCCAGCACCCATGGGAACCCTTTTAGCGGCGAACTGTTTTTT
TRBV14	.	TRBJ2-7	.	CASSQFRGGPYEQYF	TGTGCCAGCAGCCAATTTAGGGGGGGCCCTTACGAGCAGTACTTC
TRBV7-9	TRBD2	TRBJ2-7	.	CASSPRSGLAGVYF	TGTGCCAGCAGCCCCCGGTCGGGACTAGCGGGTGTGTACTTC
TRBV30	TRBD1	TRBJ1-1	.	CAWKNSGTGNTEAFF	TGTGCCTGGAAGAATTCCGGGACAGGGAACACTGAAGCTTTCTTT
TRBV2	.	TRBJ1-6	.	CASKVQDNSPLHF	TGTGCCAGCAAGGTGCAGGATAATTCACCCCTCCACTTT
TRBV5-1	.	TRBJ2-7	.	CASSPGGRSYEQYF	TGCGCCAGCAGCCCAGGTGGGAGATCCTACGAGCAGTACTTC
TRBV27	.	TRBJ1-2	.	CASSLTVYNYGYTF	TGTGCCAGCAGTTTAACAGTCTACAACTATGGCTACACCTTC
TRBV18	.	TRBJ1-1	.	CASSPDPSRETEAFF	TGTGCCAGCTCACCAGACCCTAGCCGGGAGACTGAAGCTTTCTTT
TRBV9	.	TRBJ1-2	.	CASSVGTVGYGYTF	TGTGCCAGCAGCGTAGGGACAGTGGGCTATGGCTACACCTTC
TRBV19	TRBD2	TRBJ2-5	.	CASSRGPIRGGLPANQETQYF	TGTGCCAGTAGTAGGGGCCCCATCCGGGGGGGGTTACCCGCCAACCAAGAGACCCAGTACTTC
TRBV6-5	.	TRBJ2-1	.	CASSKQLVSEQFF	TGTGCCAGCAGTAAACAACTAGTTTCTGAGCAGTTCTTC
TRBV28	TRBD2	TRBJ2-2	.	CASTPSGRLGTGELFF	TGTGCCAGCACCCCTAGCGGGAGGCTCGGCACCGGGGAGCTGTTTTTT
TRBV6-5	.	TRBJ2-4	once	CASSYSIGGAKNIQYF	TGTGCCAGCAGTTACTCCATCGGGGGAGCCAAAAACATTCAGTACTTC
TRBV7-2	TRBD1	TRBJ2-5	.	CASSLGQGARGETQYF	TGTGCCAGCAGCTTAGGCCAGGGGGCGCGAGGTGAGACCCAGTACTTC
TRBV19	.	TRBJ1-1	.	CASRSRGRGNTEAFF	TGTGCCAGCAGAAGTCGGGGCAGGGGGAACACTGAAGCTTTCTTT
TRBV6-2/TRBV6-3	TRBD2	TRBJ2-5	.	CASSYSDLAGRQETQYF	TGTGCCAGCAGTTACTCCGACCTAGCGGGAAGACAAGAGACCCAGTACTTC
TRBV30	TRBD2	TRBJ2-3	.	CAWSVASGSSGTQYF	TGTGCCTGGAGTGTAGCTAGCGGGAGTTCTGGTACGCAGTATTTT